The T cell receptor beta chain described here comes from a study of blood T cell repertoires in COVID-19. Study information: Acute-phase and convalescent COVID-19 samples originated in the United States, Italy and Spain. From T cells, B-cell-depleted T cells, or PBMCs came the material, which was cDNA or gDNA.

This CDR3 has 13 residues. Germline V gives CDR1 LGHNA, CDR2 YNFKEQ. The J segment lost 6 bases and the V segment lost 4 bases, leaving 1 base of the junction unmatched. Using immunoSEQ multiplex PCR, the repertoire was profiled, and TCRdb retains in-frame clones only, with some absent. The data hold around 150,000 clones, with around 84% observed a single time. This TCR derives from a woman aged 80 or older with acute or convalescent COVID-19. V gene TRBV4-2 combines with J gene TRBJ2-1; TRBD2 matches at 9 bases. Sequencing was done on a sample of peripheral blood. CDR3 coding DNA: TGTGCCAGCAGCCCGACTAGCGGCAATGAGCAGTTCTTC. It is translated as CASSPTSGNEQFF.